Each of the 5 T cell receptor beta chains below was sequenced from the same sample in a study of blood T cell repertoires in COVID-19. Profiled with immunoSEQ multiplex PCR; TCRdb holds only in-frame clones, not every one. The sample comprises roughly 310,000 clones, approximately 90% of which are singletons, and roughly a tenth rests with the top ten. Sequences were obtained from PBMCs or T cells enriched from blood (not recorded which). The receptors here all came from a woman between 40 and 55 years old who had recovered from COVID-19.

The sample holds a few counts of this clone. The CDR3: CASSATGSGYTF. The CDR3 DNA reads TGTGCCAGCAGCGCGACAGGGAGTGGCTACACCTTC. V and J are TRBV7-9 and TRBJ1-2; TRBD1 matches at 7 bases. Germline V CDR1 and CDR2: SEHNR, FQNEAQ (reference sequence). The CDR3 is made up of 12 amino acids. The junction had 4 bases not matched to a gene; V was cut back by 5 bases and J by 7 bases.

The chain uses TRBV7-9 and TRBJ2-2; TRBD2 aligns across 10 bases. The CDR3 is 20 residues long. The J segment lost 4 bases and the V segment lost 7 bases, leaving 21 bases of the junction unmatched. The germline CDR1 and CDR2 sequences are SEHNR and FQNEAQ (reference sequence). CDR3 region: CASTVFLGSGGLRSTGELFF. The CDR3 nucleotides read TGTGCCAGCACCGTCTTTCTGGGTAGCGGGGGGCTTCGGAGCACCGGGGAGCTGTTTTTT.

The chain recombines TRBV7-9 with TRBJ1-2, with 8 bases that match TRBD1. V was pared by 8 bases and J by 8 bases, with 10 bases of the junction left unmatched. The CDR3 is 13 residues long. Looked up from germline, CDR1 is SEHNR and CDR2 is FQNEAQ (reference sequence). The CDR3 loop is CASCDRGACGYTF. The DNA for the CDR3 is TGTGCCAGCTGTGACAGGGGCGCTTGCGGCTACACCTTC. The whole variable domain, remainder taken from reference TRBV7-9 and TRBJ1-2, is DTGVSQNPRHKITKRGQNVTFRCDPISEHNRLYWYRQTLGQGPEFLTYFQNEAQLEKSRLLSDRFSAERPKGSFSTLEIQRTEQGDSAMYLCASCDRGACGYTFGSGTRLTVV.

This chain uses TRBV30 with TRBJ1-1, with 8 bases aligning to TRBD1. With V trimmed by 2 bases and J by 3 bases, 23 bases remained unmatched. In germline, CDR1 is GTSNPN, CDR2 SVGIG (reference sequence). The length of the CDR3 is 20 residues. CDR3 coding DNA: TGTGCCTGGAGTATCTCCTTATTTACTATTGTAACAGGGGGGGACACTGAAGCTTTCTTT. It codes for CAWSISLFTIVTGGDTEAFF.

This rearrangement joins TRBV7-9 to TRBJ2-1; D might be TRBD1 (7 bases). Germline V lookup: CDR1 SEHNR, CDR2 FQNEAQ (reference sequence). Trimming pared 3 bases from V and 7 bases from J, leaving 19 bases between. The CDR3 spans 16 residues. The CDR3 DNA reads as TGTGCCAGCAGCTTGGAGGGGGCGATATTCTGGAATGAGCAGTTCTTC. Translation: CASSLEGAIFWNEQFF.